A single sample is the source of the 7 T cell receptor beta chains below, sequenced in a study of long-term antiretroviral therapy in people with HIV. At survey level, the immunoSEQ assay was run in its v3.0 version. Produced via immunoSEQ multiplex PCR; TCRdb's table is partial and in-frame only. The sample carries roughly 32,000 clones, approximately 85% recorded once. The sequences come from unsorted PBMCs, collected 3.3 years after starting antiretroviral therapy. The receptors shown here come from a young man with HIV.

The chain joins TRBV5-4 to TRBJ2-7, with TRBD1 matching 9 bases. Looked up from germline, CDR1 is SGHNT and CDR2 is YYREEE (reference sequence). CDR3 length equals 14 residues. Trimming removed 0 bases from V and 2 bases from J; junction bases left unmatched: 0. The CDR3 region has the DNA TGTGCCAGCAGCTTGGGGACAGGGGCCTACGAGCAGTACTTC. Translated: CASSLGTGAYEQYF.

J is TRBJ2-7 and V is TRBV7-6, with 7 bases aligning to TRBD2. CDR3 length: 15 residues. The J segment lost 2 bases and the V segment lost 4 bases, leaving 8 bases of the junction unmatched. CDR1 is SGHVS, CDR2 FNYEAQ, per germline. CDR3 bases: TGTGCCAGCAGCTCCCTCGGGGGGAGTACCTACGAGCAGTACTTC. The encoded protein is CASSSLGGSTYEQYF.

This clone was seen just once. The genes are TRBV10-3 and TRBJ2-3; TRBD2 agrees at 12 bases. The CDR3 is made up of 15 amino acids. Trimming cost V 6 bases and J 6 bases; bases outside gene matches: 7. The germline CDR1 and CDR2 sequences are ENHRY and SYGVKD. This chain's CDR3 is CAIRRLAGVEDTQYF. DNA for the CDR3: TGTGCCATCAGGCGACTAGCGGGAGTAGAGGATACGCAGTATTTT.

The chain employs TRBV29-1 and TRBJ2-7, with 7 bases fitting TRBD2. Losses at the gene ends were 3 bases for V and 4 bases for J; bases not matched to a gene: 9. The CDR3 spans 14 residues. Germline CDR1 reads SQVTM; CDR2 reads ANQGSEA. As DNA, the CDR3 is TGCAGCGTTGATCCGAGAGGGAGGGGATACGAGCAGTACTTC. Translating gives CSVDPRGRGYEQYF.

This rearrangement joins TRBV5-1 to TRBJ2-3; D is undetermined. Germline V gene data show CDR1 as SGHRS and CDR2 as YFSETQ. The CDR3 spans 13 residues. The V and J ends lost 5 bases and 2 bases respectively, with 9 bases between them. DNA of the CDR3: TGCGCCAGCAGTCCCCTGATCACAGATACGCAGTATTTT. It encodes CASSPLITDTQYF.

The rearrangement links TRBV7-8 to TRBJ2-7, with D unresolved. Germline CDR1 SGHVS, CDR2 FQNEAQ. The CDR3 totals 12 residues. The ends were cut back, 7 bases at V and 2 bases at J, with 9 bases in the middle. The CDR3 loop is CASTSRAYEQYF. The CDR3 DNA is TGTGCCAGCACCTCTCGGGCCTACGAGCAGTACTTC.

The rearrangement joins TRBV18 to TRBJ2-1, with 13 bases aligning to TRBD2. The ends lost 3 bases at V and 6 bases at J; junction bases unmatched: 5. Germline lookup yields CDR1 KGHSH and CDR2 LQKENI. The CDR3 sequence is 16 residues long. Here the CDR3 DNA reads TGTGCCAGCTCACCCCCGAGGACTAGCGGGGGCAATGAGCAGTTCTTC. Translating it yields CASSPPRTSGGNEQFF. Drawing the rest from reference TRBV18 and TRBJ2-1, the complete variable domain is NAGVMQNPRHLVRRRGQEARLRCSPMKGHSHVYWYRQLPEEGLKFMVYLQKENIIDESGMPKERFSAEFPKEGPSILRIQQVVRGDSAAYFCASSPPRTSGGNEQFFGPGTRLTVL.